This T cell receptor (beta chain) originates from a study of glioma-infiltrating T cells after dendritic cell vaccination. The protocol was immunoSEQ multiplex PCR, while the TCRdb copy is restricted to in-frame clones and leaves out a portion. The sample shows 100,000 or so clones, around 80% of them seen only once. Germline V gene sequence: CDR1 SGHRS, CDR2 YFSETQ. The CDR3 is 14 residues long. V was cut by 0 bases and J by 9 bases, with 13 bases left in between. As to time point: after dendritic cell vaccination, including at tumor progression/relapse. Only patients with spare fresh-frozen tumor and over two years of follow-up were included.

The V and J genes are TRBV5-1 and TRBJ2-1, with D unclear. The receptor comes from a human donor with glioblastoma. Sequencing used blood, obtained after dendritic cell vaccination. This chain's CDR3 is CASSLALNKIEQFF. CDR3 nucleotide sequence: TGCGCCAGCAGCTTGGCCCTGAACAAAATTGAGCAGTTCTTC.